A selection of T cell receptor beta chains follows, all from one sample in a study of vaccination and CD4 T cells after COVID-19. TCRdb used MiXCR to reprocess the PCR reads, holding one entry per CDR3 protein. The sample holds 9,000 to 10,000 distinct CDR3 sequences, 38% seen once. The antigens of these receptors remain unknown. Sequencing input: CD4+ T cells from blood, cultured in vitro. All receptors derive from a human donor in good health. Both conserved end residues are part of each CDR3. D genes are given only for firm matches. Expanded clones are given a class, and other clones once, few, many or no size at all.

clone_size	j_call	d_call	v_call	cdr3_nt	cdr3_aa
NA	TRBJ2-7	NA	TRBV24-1	TGTGCCACCAGTAGATCCGGGGGAGGAGGGGAGCAGTACTTC	CATSRSGGGGEQYF
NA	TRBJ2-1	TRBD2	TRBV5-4	TGTGCCAGCACCCAAGGGACTAGGCACAATGAGCAGTTCTTC	CASTQGTRHNEQFF
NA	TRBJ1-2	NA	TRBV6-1	TGTGCCAGCAAGCAGGGGATGGGCTATGGCTACACCTTC	CASKQGMGYGYTF
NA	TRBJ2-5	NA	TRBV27	TGTGCCAGCAGCACAAATCGGTACTTC	CASSTNRYF
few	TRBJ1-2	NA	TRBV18	TGTGCCAGCTCACAAAACCCGCCCTCAGGGGTCAATAACTATGGCTACACCTTC	CASSQNPPSGVNNYGYTF
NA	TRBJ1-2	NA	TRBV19	TGTGCCAGTAGTATAGATCGGGGCGCACTCTTCTATGGCTACACCTTC	CASSIDRGALFYGYTF
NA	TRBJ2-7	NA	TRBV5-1	TGCGCCAGCAGCAGGGTAGGCACCTACGAGCAGTACTTC	CASSRVGTYEQYF
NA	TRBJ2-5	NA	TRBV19	TGTGCCAGTAGTATAGGAGGGCTTTCCTCCTGGGAGACCCAGTACTTC	CASSIGGLSSWETQYF
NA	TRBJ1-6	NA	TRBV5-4	TGTGCCAGCCACCCGACAGAGAAATCTAATTCACCCCTCCACTTT	CASHPTEKSNSPLHF
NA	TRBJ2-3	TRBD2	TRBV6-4	TGTGCCAGCAGTGTTCAGGGCGGGAGCCGCACAGATACGCAGTATTTT	CASSVQGGSRTDTQYF
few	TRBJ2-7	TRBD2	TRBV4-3	TGCGCCAGCAGCCTTATAGCGGGGGGCGGATACGAGCAGTACTTC	CASSLIAGGGYEQYF
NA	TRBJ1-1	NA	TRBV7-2	TGTGCCAGCAGCTTAGATGGGGGGAGTGCTGAAGCTTTCTTT	CASSLDGGSAEAFF
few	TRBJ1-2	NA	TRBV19	TGTGCCACCCTCAGAGCTAACTATGGCTACACCTTC	CATLRANYGYTF
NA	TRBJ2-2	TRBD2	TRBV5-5	TGTGCCAGCAGCCGCAAAAGCGGGGGGCGAGACACCGGGGAGCTGTTTTTT	CASSRKSGGRDTGELFF
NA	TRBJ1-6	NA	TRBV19	TGTGCCAGTAGTCAAGGGACATCAAGGTATAATTCACCCCTCCACTTT	CASSQGTSRYNSPLHF
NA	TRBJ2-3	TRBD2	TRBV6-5	TGTGCCAGCAGTTACTCGGTAGCGGGAGGGTCCGATACGCAGTATTTT	CASSYSVAGGSDTQYF
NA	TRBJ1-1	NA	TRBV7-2	TGTGCCAGCAGCTTTCGAGGGGGGAGCACTGAAGCTTTCTTT	CASSFRGGSTEAFF
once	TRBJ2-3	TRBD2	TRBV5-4	TGTGCCAGCAGCTTGGATCTCTTTGTGGGGGGGAACACAGATACGCAGTATTTT	CASSLDLFVGGNTDTQYF
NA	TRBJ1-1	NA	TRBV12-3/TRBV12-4	TGTGCCAGCATTCCAGGGGATGGGACTGAAGCTTTCTTT	CASIPGDGTEAFF
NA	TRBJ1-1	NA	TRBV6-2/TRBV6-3	TGTGCCAGCAGATCCGGTGGCTTCCTAAGCACTGAAGCTTTCTTT	CASRSGGFLSTEAFF
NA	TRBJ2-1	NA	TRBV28	TGTGCCAGTCACCTTTCCGGGACTGCGATCAATGAGCAGTTCTTC	CASHLSGTAINEQFF
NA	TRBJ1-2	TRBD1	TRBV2	TGTGCCAGCAGTCCGACAGGGGATGGATATGGCTGCACCTTC	CASSPTGDGYGCTF
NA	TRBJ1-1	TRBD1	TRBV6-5	TGTGCCAGCAGTTACGATCCAGGGGGGACTGAAGCTTTCTTT	CASSYDPGGTEAFF
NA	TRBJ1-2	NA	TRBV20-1	TGCAGTGCTAGTCGAGGGATTGGGGGCTACACCTTC	CSASRGIGGYTF
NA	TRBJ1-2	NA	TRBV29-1	TGCAGCGTTGAGGGGGGGCGGGGACCCTATGGCTACACCTTC	CSVEGGRGPYGYTF
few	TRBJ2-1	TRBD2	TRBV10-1	TGCGCCAGCAGTGGCGCGGGAGGCTCCTACAATGAGCAGTTCTTC	CASSGAGGSYNEQFF
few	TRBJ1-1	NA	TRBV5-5	TGTGCCAGCAGCTTGAGGACCCAAATGAACACTGAAGCTTTCTTT	CASSLRTQMNTEAFF
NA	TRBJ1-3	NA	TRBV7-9	TGTGCCAGCAGCTTAGGCAGCCCGGGAAACACCATATATTTT	CASSLGSPGNTIYF
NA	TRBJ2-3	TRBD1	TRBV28	TGTGCCAGCAGTCGAAACTCACAGGGGGCAGATACGCAGTATTTT	CASSRNSQGADTQYF
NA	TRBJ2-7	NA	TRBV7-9	TGTGCCAGCAGCTTTTTCGGCGGGTACGAGCAGTACTTC	CASSFFGGYEQYF
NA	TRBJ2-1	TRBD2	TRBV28	TGTGCCAGCAGTTGGACTAGCGGGAATTTATTGTCCTACAATGAGCAGTTCTTC	CASSWTSGNLLSYNEQFF
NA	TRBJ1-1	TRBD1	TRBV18	TGTGCCAGCTCACGGTGGACAGGGGCGGACACTGAAGCTTTCTTT	CASSRWTGADTEAFF
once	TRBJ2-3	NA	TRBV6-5	TGTGCCAGCAGTTACCCCCAAGTAGGAAGCAAGAAAACACTTAGCACAGATACGCAGTATTTT	CASSYPQVGSKKTLSTDTQYF
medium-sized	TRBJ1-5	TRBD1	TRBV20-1	TGCAGTGCTGCGACAGGGGATAGCAATCAGCCCCAGCATTTT	CSAATGDSNQPQHF
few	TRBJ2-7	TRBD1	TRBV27	TGTGCCAGCAGACAATACCGGGACAGGGAGTCCCACGAGCAGTACTTC	CASRQYRDRESHEQYF
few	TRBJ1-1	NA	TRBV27	TGTGCCAGCAGTCGGACAGTGAACACTGAAGCTTTCTTT	CASSRTVNTEAFF
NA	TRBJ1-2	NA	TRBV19	TGTGCCAGTACCCCTAGGCCTCTGGGGGGTAGCTACACCTTC	CASTPRPLGGSYTF
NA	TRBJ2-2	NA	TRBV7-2	TGTGCCAGCAGCCCTCTCGGAAGGCTCGGGGAGCTGTTTTTT	CASSPLGRLGELFF
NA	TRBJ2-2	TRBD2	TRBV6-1	TGTGCCAGCATCTTTGCTAGCGGGAGGGACACCGGGGAGCTGTTTTTT	CASIFASGRDTGELFF
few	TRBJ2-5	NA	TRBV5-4	TGTGCCAGCAGCTTCGATCTCCTCGGAGAGACCCAGTACTTC	CASSFDLLGETQYF
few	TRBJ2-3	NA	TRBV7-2	TGTGCCAGCAGGGAGAGTTTGGGGAACACAGATACGCAGTATTTT	CASRESLGNTDTQYF
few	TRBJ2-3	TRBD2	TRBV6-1	TGTGCCAGCAGTGAGGGAGGGACAGATACGCAGTATTTT	CASSEGGTDTQYF
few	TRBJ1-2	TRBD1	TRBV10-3	TGTGCCATCAGTGCGCTACCGGGACAGGGGGCGAGCTACACCTTC	CAISALPGQGASYTF
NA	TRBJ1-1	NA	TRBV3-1	TGTGCCAGCAGCCAAAAAGGGAACACTGAAGCTTTCTTT	CASSQKGNTEAFF
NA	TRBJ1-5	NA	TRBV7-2	TGTGCCAGCAGCCATGGACGGGGGAATCAGCCCCAGCATTTT	CASSHGRGNQPQHF
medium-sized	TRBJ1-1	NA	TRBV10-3	TGTGCCATCCGATGGTTAGAGGACACTGAAGCTTTCTTT	CAIRWLEDTEAFF
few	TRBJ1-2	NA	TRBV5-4	TGTGCCAGCAGCTTAGCGGGTTGGGTCCAGGGGGGCTACACCTTC	CASSLAGWVQGGYTF
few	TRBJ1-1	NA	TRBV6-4	TGTGCCAGCAGTGCGAGACAGAACACTGAAGCTTTCTTT	CASSARQNTEAFF
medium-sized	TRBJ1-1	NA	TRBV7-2	TGTGCCAGCAGCTTAGATCGTCCAGGTGGGAACACTGAAGCTTTCTTT	CASSLDRPGGNTEAFF
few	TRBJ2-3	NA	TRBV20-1	TGCAGTGCCGAGTTCCCCCTAGGCGCAGATACGCAGTATTTT	CSAEFPLGADTQYF
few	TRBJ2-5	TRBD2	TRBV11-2	TGTGCCAGCAGCTCGCTCAAGCGGGGATTCCAAGAGACCCAGTACTTC	CASSSLKRGFQETQYF
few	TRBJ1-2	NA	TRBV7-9	TGTGCCAGCAGCTCAGAGAAGGCTACTTACTATGGCTACACCTTC	CASSSEKATYYGYTF
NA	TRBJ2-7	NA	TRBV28	TGTGCCAGCAGTGGACCCACAGGTTCCTACGAGCAGTACTTC	CASSGPTGSYEQYF
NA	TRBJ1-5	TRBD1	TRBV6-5	TGTGCCAGCAGTTACTCGATCCTCAGGGGGCCAGATCAGCCCCAGCATTTT	CASSYSILRGPDQPQHF
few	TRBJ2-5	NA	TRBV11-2	TGTGCCAGCAGCTTAAAGGAGACCCAGTACTTC	CASSLKETQYF
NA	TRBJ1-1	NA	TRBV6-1	TGTGCCAGCAGGGAGAACACTGAAGCTTTCTTT	CASRENTEAFF
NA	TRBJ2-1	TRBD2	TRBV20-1	TGCAGTGTCGCACTAGCGGGGGGGAGAAATGAGCAGTTCTTC	CSVALAGGRNEQFF